The 20 T cell receptor beta chains below were found in one sample sequenced in a study of post-analysis software for immune sequencing data. Notes on the study in general: With TRBV5-6, TRBV5-1 and TRBV20-1 included, about five TRBV segments were more frequent in patients than in controls.

The library was made from cDNA and included unique molecular identifiers. TCRdb independently ran MiXCR on the PCR reads; one entry per CDR3 protein. The sample has around 700,000 distinct CDR3 sequences, around 64% seen once. For these TCRs, the target antigens are not known. Sample: blood. These receptors were collected from a girl aged 2-10 years with multiple sclerosis.

CDR3 residues: CASSVGTDNEQFF. CDR3 nucleotide sequence: TGCGCCAGCAGCGTAGGGACTGACAATGAGCAGTTCTTC. This chain joins TRBV5-1 and TRBJ2-1, with TRBD2 as a possible D gene (6 bases). Germline CDR1 reads SGHRS; CDR2 reads YFSETQ. This CDR3 is built from 13 residues. V was shortened by 4 bases and J by 5 bases, with 10 bases between the two germline ends.

This clonotype appeared a few times. V usage is TRBV12-3 or TRBV12-4 and J usage is TRBJ2-1; no clear D gene. CDR3 length equals 12 residues. V lost 2 bases, J lost 5 bases, and 4 bases lay in between. The CDR3 nucleotides read TGTGCCAGCAGTTTAATTCACAATGAGCAGTTCTTC. It yields the protein CASSLIHNEQFF.

This clonotype was observed a few times. The CDR3 protein is CASSPPSGLRTDTQYF. The CDR3 DNA is TGTGCCAGCAGCCCCCCAAGCGGGCTCCGCACAGATACGCAGTATTTT. V usage is TRBV7-9 and J usage is TRBJ2-3; D perhaps matches TRBD2 (6 bases). V was cut by 5 bases and J by 1 base, with 16 bases left in between. Germline CDR1 SEHNR, CDR2 FQNEAQ (reference sequence). There are 16 residues in the CDR3.

The chain combines TRBV7-8 with TRBJ2-3; D uncertain. The CDR3 sequence is 17 residues long. CDR1 and CDR2 (germline): SGHVS, FQNEAQ. V was clipped by 0 bases and J by 0 bases, with 13 bases between them. CDR3: CASSLALATPSTDTQYF. In DNA form, the CDR3 reads TGTGCCAGCAGCTTAGCTTTGGCGACACCTAGCACAGATACGCAGTATTTT.

The chain uses TRBV6-6 and TRBJ2-5; D is ambiguous. The DNA end is a closer match to TRBJ2-7, so the J assignment may be wrong. This CDR3 comprises 13 residues. Looked up from germline, CDR1 is MNHNY and CDR2 is SVGAGI (reference sequence). The CDR3 protein is CASSSSATYEQYF. The CDR3 DNA reads TGTGCCAGCAGTAGCAGCGCGACCTACGAGCAGTACTTC.

The CDR3 nucleotides read TGTGCCAGCAGCCCGGGACAGCAGAATTCACCCCTCCACTTT. It is translated as CASSPGQQNSPLHF. The chain joins TRBV3-1 to TRBJ1-6, with 7 bases matching TRBD1. Germline values: CDR1 LGHDT, CDR2 YNNKEL (reference sequence). This CDR3 is built from 14 residues. Unmatched junction bases numbered 4, after V lost 4 bases and J lost 7 bases.

This clonotype has a handful of counts. The V call is TRBV7-2, the J call TRBJ2-3; either TRBD1 or TRBD2 may supply D (6 bases each). Trimming stripped 5 bases from V and 1 base from J, with 13 bases between. Germline lookup yields CDR1 SGHTA and CDR2 FQGNSA. This CDR3 contains 15 residues. The CDR3 nucleotides read TGTGCCAGCAGCCCCCGGGGGCAGCGCACAGATACGCAGTATTTT. Amino acid sequence: CASSPRGQRTDTQYF.

The chain uses TRBV4-1 and TRBJ2-2; D is perhaps TRBD1 or TRBD2 (5 bases each). Per germline, CDR1 MGHRA and CDR2 YSYEKL. Trimming cost V 1 base and J 11 bases, with 14 bases left between them. This CDR3 is 14 amino acids long. The CDR3 coding sequence is TGCGCCAGCAGCCAAGGTCAGGGAGTAAGAGAGCTGTTTTTT. It codes for CASSQGQGVRELFF.

The chain links TRBV5-1 to TRBJ1-2, with TRBD1 matching 8 bases. The CDR3 contains 13 residues. With 4 bases clipped from V and 6 bases from J, the junction kept 5 bases outside the gene matches. Germline values: CDR1 SGHRS, CDR2 YFSETQ. CDR3 protein: CASSLDRANGYTF. The CDR3 DNA reads as TGCGCCAGCAGCCTGGACAGGGCAAATGGCTACACCTTC.

The V and J genes are TRBV29-1 and TRBJ1-4; a possible D gene is TRBD1 (5 bases). In germline, CDR1 is SQVTM, CDR2 ANQGSEA. This CDR3 has 13 amino acids. Trimming cost V 6 bases and J 6 bases, with 14 bases left between them. The CDR3 protein is CSVGEGTDEKLFF. In DNA, the CDR3 is TGCAGCGTGGGAGAGGGGACTGATGAAAAACTGTTTTTT.

The gene calls are TRBV7-6 and TRBJ2-1; D is perhaps TRBD1 or TRBD2 (6 bases each). V was clipped by 3 bases and J by 5 bases, with 14 bases between them. Germline values: CDR1 SGHVS, CDR2 FNYEAQ. The CDR3 runs 15 residues. The CDR3 reads CASSFPTGAHNEQFF. The CDR3 bases are TGTGCCAGCAGCTTCCCCACGGGGGCCCACAATGAGCAGTTCTTC.

This chain links TRBV2 with TRBJ1-2; weak D call: TRBD1 (5 bases). Germline CDR1 is SNHLY and CDR2 is FYNNEI. This CDR3 region has 13 residues. Trimming took off 6 bases at V and 7 bases at J, with 15 bases between the two ends. The CDR3 region is CASRGDGGAGYTF. The CDR3 nucleotides are TGTGCCAGCAGGGGGGACGGCGGGGCTGGCTACACCTTC.

J is TRBJ2-3 and V is TRBV27, with a weak D call TRBD2 (5 bases). The germline V gene has CDR1 MNHEY and CDR2 SMNVEV (reference sequence). The CDR3 runs to 16 residues. The ends were cut back, 3 bases at V and 1 base at J, with 14 bases in the middle. CDR3 region: CASSFLAFSGTDTQYF. In nucleotides, the CDR3 is TGTGCCAGCAGTTTTTTGGCGTTTAGCGGCACAGATACGCAGTATTTT.

The genes are TRBV7-9 and TRBJ2-5, with TRBD2 as a possible D gene (5 bases). This CDR3 is built from 14 residues. V lost 3 bases to trimming and J lost 0 bases, with 8 bases between them. Germline CDR1 is SEHNR and CDR2 is FQNEAQ (reference sequence). CDR3 sequence (DNA): TGTGCCAGCAGCTTTGAGGGATACCAAGAGACCCAGTACTTC. As protein: CASSFEGYQETQYF.

This clonotype was observed once. The chain links TRBV7-6 to TRBJ2-3, with unresolved D. Trimming took off 5 bases at V and 2 bases at J, with 8 bases between the two ends. The V gene's germline CDR1 is SGHVS and CDR2 FNYEAQ. The CDR3 totals 13 residues. DNA for the CDR3: TGTGCCAGCAGCGCTATGTTCACAGATACGCAGTATTTT. Translation gives CASSAMFTDTQYF.

The gene calls are TRBV11-2 and TRBJ2-3, with D perhaps matching TRBD1 (6 bases). Germline assignment: CDR1 SGHAT and CDR2 FQNNGV. Deletions cut 8 bases from V and 3 bases from J, with 15 bases between. CDR3 length: 14 residues. In nucleotides, the CDR3 is TGTGCCAGCGTGGACAGCCAACCTACAGATACGCAGTATTTT. It codes for CASVDSQPTDTQYF.

This clonotype has only a few counts. The genes are TRBV12-3 or TRBV12-4 and TRBJ1-1, with TRBD1 as a possible D gene (5 bases). This CDR3 region has 15 residues. V dropped 3 bases and J dropped 3 bases, with 14 bases sitting between them. The CDR3 DNA sequence: TGTGCCAGCAGTTTCGGCACGGGGGGGGACACTGAAGCTTTCTTT. This encodes CASSFGTGGDTEAFF.

The chain couples TRBV12-3 or TRBV12-4 to TRBJ1-1; 7 bases map to TRBD1. The CDR3 loop spans 13 amino acids. V gave up 7 bases and J gave up 5 bases; unmatched junction bases: 7. The CDR3: CASKRGLSTEAFF. CDR3 coding DNA: TGTGCCAGCAAGAGGGGGCTCTCAACTGAAGCTTTCTTT.

The rearrangement uses TRBV2 and TRBJ2-2; D remains ambiguous. Germline values: CDR1 SNHLY, CDR2 FYNNEI. Deletions cut 1 base from V and 5 bases from J, with 11 bases between. The CDR3 totals 15 residues. CDR3 bases: TGTGCCAGCAGTGAAGAAGGGTATGGAACCGGGGAGCTGTTTTTT. Residues: CASSEEGYGTGELFF.

The gene calls are TRBV6-2 or TRBV6-3 and TRBJ1-1, with D possibly matching TRBD1 (6 bases). CDR3 length: 13 residues. Per the germline V gene, CDR1 is MNHEY and CDR2 is SVGEGT. Trimming removed 4 bases from V and 4 bases from J, with 10 bases in between. This CDR3 is CASSSGQSTEAFF. Here the CDR3 DNA reads TGTGCCAGCAGTTCCGGACAGTCCACTGAAGCTTTCTTT.